Below, 23 T cell receptor beta chains from the same sample are listed, as sequenced in a study of T cell repertoires in cytomegalovirus infection. TCRdb passed the reads through MiXCR, listing each CDR3 protein once. The sample consists of some 920,000 distinct CDR3 sequences, approximately 30% of them appearing once. The antigens of these receptors remain unknown. The specimen comprised cultured CD8+ T cells from PBMCs, sampled from culture after CMV antigen stimulation. These receptors all come from a human donor in good health (CMV status not recorded). Some clones in this sample may be carry-over from other donors' samples.

V and J are TRBV7-9 and TRBJ2-2, with 7 bases that match TRBD1. The CDR3 has 14 amino acids. With 4 bases clipped from V and 6 bases from J, the junction kept 5 bases outside the gene matches. The V gene's germline CDR1 is SEHNR and CDR2 FQNEAQ (reference sequence). The CDR3, as DNA: TGTGCCAGCAGCTCGGGACAGCTTCCCGGGGAGCTGTTTTTT. This encodes CASSSGQLPGELFF.

This clonotype was seen a handful of times. The chain combines TRBV20-1 with TRBJ1-1; TRBD1 agrees at 9 bases. The J segment lost 6 bases and the V segment lost 0 bases, leaving 11 bases of the junction unmatched. From germline, CDR1 is DFQATT and CDR2 SNEGSKA (reference sequence). The CDR3 contains 16 residues. This chain's CDR3 is CSARDKTGTGTPEAFF. As DNA, the CDR3 is TGCAGTGCTAGAGATAAAACCGGGACAGGGACCCCTGAAGCTTTCTTT.

This clonotype was counted between two and nine times. The chain is built from TRBV2 and TRBJ2-1, with TRBD1 matching over 9 bases. V dropped 3 bases and J dropped 6; count of bases not matched to a gene: 6. The germline CDR1 and CDR2 sequences are SNHLY and FYNNEI. The CDR3 consists of 15 residues. CDR3 DNA sequence: TGTGCCAGCAGTGAGCGGGACAGGGTCCTCAATGAGCAGTTCTTC. Amino acids: CASSERDRVLNEQFF.

V is TRBV7-9 and J is TRBJ1-4; D is unclear. CDR1 is SEHNR and CDR2 is FQNEAQ in the germline V gene (reference sequence). Trimming left V 5 bases short and J 0 bases short, with 16 bases between. This CDR3 is 17 amino acids long. CDR3 region: CASSPPRETPTNEKLFF. The CDR3 DNA reads as TGTGCCAGCAGCCCCCCCCGTGAGACCCCAACTAATGAAAAACTGTTTTTT. Complete variable domain (other parts from reference TRBV7-9 and TRBJ1-4): DTGVSQNPRHKITKRGQNVTFRCDPISEHNRLYWYRQTLGQGPEFLTYFQNEAQLEKSRLLSDRFSAERPKGSFSTLEIQRTEQGDSAMYLCASSPPRETPTNEKLFFGSGTQLSVL.

The chain recombines TRBV10-2 with TRBJ1-5; D is uncertain. The V gene's germline CDR1 is WSHSY and CDR2 SAAADI. Trimming took off 0 bases at V and 5 bases at J, with 11 bases between the two ends. This CDR3 is built from 15 residues. This CDR3 is CASSESRVRHQPQHF. CDR3 nucleotides: TGCGCCAGCAGTGAGTCGAGGGTTAGGCATCAGCCCCAGCATTTT.

The V call is TRBV27, the J call TRBJ1-2; a weak D match, TRBD1 (5 bases). V lost 5 bases, J lost 8 bases, and 15 bases lay in between. The CDR3 has 13 residues. The V gene's germline CDR1 is MNHEY and CDR2 SMNVEV (reference sequence). The CDR3, as DNA: TGTGCCAGCAGTCAGTGGGGTGGGGGAGGCTACACCTTC. Its translation is CASSQWGGGGYTF.

The V gene is TRBV29-1, the J gene TRBJ2-1; a possible D gene is TRBD2 (7 bases). Looked up from germline, CDR1 is SQVTM and CDR2 is ANQGSEA. Between the trimmed V and J ends, which lost 6 bases and 4 bases, there was a span of 13 bases. The CDR3 spans 13 residues. DNA of the CDR3: TGCAGCGTGAGGGGGGGGCGATACAATGAGCAGTTCTTC. Encoded protein: CSVRGGRYNEQFF.

In this sample, this clonotype turned up a few times. This sequence joins TRBV7-6 and TRBJ2-7; possibly TRBD2 for D (5 bases). CDR3 length: 14 amino acids. Germline CDR1 and CDR2: SGHVS and FNYEAQ. With 5 bases removed from V and 2 bases from J, the gap between germline ends came to 13 bases. As DNA, the CDR3 is TGTGCCAGCAGCCAAGAGGGTGTCCCCTACGAGCAGTACTTC. Translated, it gives CASSQEGVPYEQYF.

This clonotype occurred a few times. CDR3: CASSKGPGNMQYF. CDR3 sequence (DNA): TGTGCCAGCAGCAAGGGGCCGGGGAATATGCAGTATTTT. The chain employs TRBV7-2 and TRBJ2-3, with D perhaps matching TRBD1 or TRBD2 (5 bases each). The CDR3 runs 13 residues. V dropped 5 bases and J dropped 11 bases, with 17 bases sitting between them. CDR1 is SGHTA and CDR2 is FQGNSA in the germline V gene.

About this clonotype itself: One end of the junction varies from germline; a read error may be responsible. The rearrangement links TRBV7-6 to TRBJ1-1, with D tentatively TRBD1 (5 bases). The CDR3 is 17 residues long. CDR1 is SGHVS and CDR2 is FNYEAQ in the germline V gene. The CDR3 is CVSSQRTPGRFVTEAFF. For the CDR3, the DNA is TGTGTCAGCAGCCAACGGACACCCGGAAGGTTTGTTACTGAAGCTTTCTTT.

This clonotype was observed a single time. The V call is TRBV27, the J call TRBJ2-1, with D perhaps being TRBD1 or TRBD2 (5 bases each). This CDR3 spans 18 amino acids. V was cut by 5 bases and J by 1 base, with 21 bases left in between. CDR1 and CDR2 (germline): MNHEY, SMNVEV (reference sequence). The CDR3 loop is CASSHSPGAALSYNEQFF. CDR3 in DNA: TGTGCCAGCAGTCACTCCCCCGGGGCGGCATTATCCTACAATGAGCAGTTCTTC.

The V gene is TRBV12-5, the J gene TRBJ1-4, with 7 bases matching TRBD1. V gave up 5 bases and J gave up 4 bases; unmatched junction bases: 7. The germline gives CDR1 LGHNT, CDR2 FRNRAP. CDR3 length equals 15 residues. The DNA for the CDR3 is TGTGCTAGTGGTCATGTACAGGGGTTTAATGAAAAACTGTTTTTT. The encoded protein is CASGHVQGFNEKLFF.

V and J are TRBV6-5 and TRBJ2-1; D perhaps matches TRBD2 (6 bases). Germline CDR1 MNHEY, CDR2 SVGAGI. The CDR3 is 14 residues long. The V end was cut by 8 bases, the J end by 0 bases, with 11 bases between. The CDR3 spells CASGGLLSYNEQFF. In DNA form, the CDR3 reads TGTGCCAGCGGGGGACTCCTCTCCTACAATGAGCAGTTCTTC.

The chain recombines TRBV6-1 with TRBJ2-1; 8 positions agree with TRBD1. The CDR3 loop spans 12 amino acids. V lost 8 bases to trimming and J lost 6 bases; unmatched junction nucleotides: 3. Per germline, CDR1 MNHNS and CDR2 SASEGT. Written as DNA, the CDR3 is TGTGCCAGCCGGACAGGGACCAATGAGCAGTTCTTC. It encodes CASRTGTNEQFF.

This clonotype was detected a few times. The gene calls are TRBV7-9 and TRBJ2-1; 7 nucleotides agree with TRBD2. CDR1 and CDR2 from the germline V gene are SEHNR and FQNEAQ (reference sequence). This CDR3 has 14 amino acids. V shed 4 bases and J 4 bases; nucleotides not matched to a gene: 4. The CDR3 DNA reads as TGTGCCAGCAGCTCCGGACTAGGGTACAATGAGCAGTTCTTC. Translated: CASSSGLGYNEQFF.

This clonotype has just a few counts. The chain joins TRBV6-5 to TRBJ1-1; no definite D call. This CDR3 spans 15 amino acids. Trimming pared 6 bases from V and 5 bases from J, leaving 19 bases between. The germline V gene has CDR1 MNHEY and CDR2 SVGAGI. CDR3 residues: CASSPGPAQSTEAFF. CDR3 DNA sequence: TGTGCCAGCAGCCCCGGGCCAGCGCAGAGTACTGAAGCTTTCTTT.

This clonotype was seen a handful of times. This chain uses TRBV15 with TRBJ2-2, with no clear D. Deletions cut 0 bases from V and 1 base from J, with 12 bases between. The CDR3 is made up of 17 amino acids. Germline CDR1 and CDR2: LNHNV and YYDKDF (reference sequence). Written as DNA, the CDR3 is TGTGCCACCAGCAGAGATAGAAATAATTTGAACACCGGGGAGCTGTTTTTT. This translates into CATSRDRNNLNTGELFF.

The V gene is TRBV27, the J gene TRBJ2-1, with D tentatively TRBD2 (6 bases). V lost 5 bases to trimming and J lost 0 bases, with 11 bases between them. Per germline, CDR1 MNHEY and CDR2 SMNVEV (reference sequence). The CDR3 sequence is 15 residues long. The CDR3 region is CASSAGGSSYNEQFF. CDR3 bases: TGTGCCAGCAGTGCTGGGGGGAGCTCCTACAATGAGCAGTTCTTC.

Concerning this clonotype itself: This clone may be a read error of a much larger clone one base away. The V gene is TRBV7-6, the J gene TRBJ1-1, with D hard to call. The CDR3 contains 14 residues. CDR1 is SGHVS and CDR2 is FNYEAQ in the germline V gene. Written as DNA, the CDR3 is TGTGCCGGCAGCTTAGCGATTGGTGGCACTGAAGCTTTCTTT. It is translated as CAGSLAIGGTEAFF.

This clonotype was counted between two and nine times. This sequence joins TRBV5-8 and TRBJ1-2, with D tentatively TRBD1 (5 bases). In germline, CDR1 is SGHTS, CDR2 YDEGEE. CDR3 size: 14 residues. The V end lost 3 bases, the J end lost 4 bases, and 13 bases lay between the germline ends. DNA for the CDR3: TGTGCCAGCAGCTCTTCGCCTGGGGGCTATGGCTACACCTTC. Residues: CASSSSPGGYGYTF.

This clonotype has at least ten counts. V is TRBV7-2 and J is TRBJ2-5; TRBD2 aligns across 11 bases. This CDR3 is built from 15 residues. Germline V gene lookup returns CDR1 SGHTA and CDR2 FQGNSA. V was clipped by 5 bases and J by 2 bases; unmatched bases: 4. The CDR3 spells CASSPSGGWQETQYF. The CDR3 coding sequence is TGTGCCAGCAGCCCTAGCGGGGGGTGGCAAGAGACCCAGTACTTC.

In this sample, this clonotype turned up many times. CDR3 sequence: CASSSEIRPLEKLFF. CDR3 in DNA: TGTGCCAGCAGCTCCGAGATCAGACCGTTAGAAAAACTGTTTTTT. The chain has TRBV7-9 and TRBJ1-4; D remains ambiguous. Germline CDR1 reads SEHNR; CDR2 reads FQNEAQ (reference sequence). The ends were cut back, 4 bases at V and 8 bases at J, with 17 bases in the middle. The CDR3 length is 15 residues.

The chain combines TRBV10-1 with TRBJ1-5; TRBD1 is a possible D gene (6 bases). The V gene's germline CDR1 is WNHNN and CDR2 SYGVQD (reference sequence). The germline V and J ends were trimmed by 6 bases and 4 bases, with 19 bases remaining between them. The CDR3 is made up of 16 amino acids. The CDR3 spells CASSPGASGGNQPQHF. In nucleotides, the CDR3 is TGCGCCAGCAGCCCAGGGGCCTCAGGCGGGAATCAGCCCCAGCATTTT.